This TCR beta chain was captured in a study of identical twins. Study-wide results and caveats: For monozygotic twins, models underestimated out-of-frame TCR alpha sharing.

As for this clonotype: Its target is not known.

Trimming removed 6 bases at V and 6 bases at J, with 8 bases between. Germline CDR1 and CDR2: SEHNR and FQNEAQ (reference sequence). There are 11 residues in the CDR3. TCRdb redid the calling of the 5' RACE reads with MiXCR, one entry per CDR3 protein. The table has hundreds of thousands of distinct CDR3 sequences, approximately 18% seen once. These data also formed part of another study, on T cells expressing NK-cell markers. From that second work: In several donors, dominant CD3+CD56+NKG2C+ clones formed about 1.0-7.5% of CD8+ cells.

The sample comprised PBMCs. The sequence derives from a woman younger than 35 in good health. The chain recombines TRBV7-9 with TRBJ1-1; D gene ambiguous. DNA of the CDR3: TGTGCCAGCAGGGCAGGAGCTGAAGCTTTCTTT. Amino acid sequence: CASRAGAEAFF. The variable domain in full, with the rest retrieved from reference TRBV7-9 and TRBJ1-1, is DTGVSQNPRHKITKRGQNVTFRCDPISEHNRLYWYRQTLGQGPEFLTYFQNEAQLEKSRLLSDRFSAERPKGSFSTLEIQRTEQGDSAMYLCASRAGAEAFFGQGTRLTVV.